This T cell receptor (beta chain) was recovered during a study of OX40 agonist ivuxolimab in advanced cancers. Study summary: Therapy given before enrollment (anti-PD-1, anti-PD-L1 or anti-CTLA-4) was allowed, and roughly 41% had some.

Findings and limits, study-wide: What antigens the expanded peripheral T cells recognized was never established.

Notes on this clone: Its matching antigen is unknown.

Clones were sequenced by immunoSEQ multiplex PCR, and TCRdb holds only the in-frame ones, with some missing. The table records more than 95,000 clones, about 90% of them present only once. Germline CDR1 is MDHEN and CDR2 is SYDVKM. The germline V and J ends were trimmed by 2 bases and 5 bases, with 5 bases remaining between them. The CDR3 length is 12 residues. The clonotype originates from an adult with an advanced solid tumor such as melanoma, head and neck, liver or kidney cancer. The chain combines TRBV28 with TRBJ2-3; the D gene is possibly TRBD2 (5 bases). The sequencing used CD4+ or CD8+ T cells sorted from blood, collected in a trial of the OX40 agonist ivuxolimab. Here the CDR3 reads CASSLRGDTQYF. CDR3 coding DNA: TGTGCCAGCAGTTTACGGGGAGATACGCAGTATTTT. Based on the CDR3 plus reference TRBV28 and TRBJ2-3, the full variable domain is DVKVTQSSRYLVKRTGEKVFLECVQDMDHENMFWYRQDPGLGLRLIYFSYDVKMKEKGDIPEGYSVSREKKERFSLILESASTNQTSMYLCASSLRGDTQYFGPGTRLTVL.